This entry lists 21 T cell receptor beta chains sequenced from one sample in a study of T cells in Graves' hyperthyroidism and ophthalmopathy. Amplified regions were TCR beta CDR3 sequences from RNA transcripts. RT-PCR in the first round (using the HTBI primer set) targeted the TCR CDR3. TCRdb recomputed calls from the multiplex PCR reads with MiXCR, one row per CDR3 protein. This repertoire shows 350,000 or so distinct CDR3 sequences, roughly 20% found once; its top ten account for about a sixth. Sample: blood. The receptors were sampled from a woman between 35 and 50 years old with Graves' ophthalmopathy.

In this sample, this clonotype turned up many times. The gene calls are TRBV6-1 and TRBJ1-2; D not resolved. The V and J ends lost 10 bases and 6 bases respectively, with 15 bases between them. This CDR3 region has 12 residues. Looked up from germline, CDR1 is MNHNS and CDR2 is SASEGT. This chain's CDR3 is CATLGRENGYTF. The CDR3 coding sequence is TGTGCCACCCTAGGGAGAGAGAATGGCTACACCTTC.

This clonotype was detected many times. V and J are TRBV29-1 and TRBJ2-7; possibly TRBD2 for D (6 bases). In germline, CDR1 is SQVTM, CDR2 ANQGSEA. This CDR3 region has 14 residues. V was shortened by 4 bases and J by 2 bases, with 15 bases between the two germline ends. CDR3: CSVVGWRDPYEQYF. Here the CDR3 DNA reads TGCAGCGTTGTTGGTTGGAGGGACCCCTACGAGCAGTACTTC.

The CDR3 region has the DNA TGCGCCAGCAGCTGGGGATTGGGGATGGAGACCCAGTACTTC. Its translation is CASSWGLGMETQYF. The V and J genes are TRBV5-1 and TRBJ2-5, with unresolved D. Between the trimmed V and J ends, which lost 3 bases and 5 bases, there was a span of 14 bases. Looked up from germline, CDR1 is SGHRS and CDR2 is YFSETQ. CDR3 length: 14 residues.

This clonotype has at least ten counts. J is TRBJ2-7 and V is TRBV6-5; 8 bases are a match to TRBD1. Germline V gene lookup returns CDR1 MNHEY and CDR2 SVGAGI. This CDR3 contains 14 residues. The ends lost 6 bases at V and 2 bases at J; junction bases unmatched: 6. The CDR3 DNA is TGTGCCAGCAGCATTGACAGGGGACCCTACGAGCAGTACTTC. This gives the protein CASSIDRGPYEQYF.

This clonotype has at least ten counts. The genes are TRBV6-1 and TRBJ2-5; D is possibly TRBD1 (6 bases). The germline gives CDR1 MNHNS, CDR2 SASEGT. This CDR3 comprises 14 residues. Trimming took off 1 base at V and 5 bases at J, with 11 bases between the two ends. This CDR3 is CASSEGQVGETQYF. For the CDR3, the DNA is TGTGCCAGCAGTGAAGGACAGGTAGGGGAGACCCAGTACTTC.

This clonotype was seen ten or more times. The V call is TRBV12-3 or TRBV12-4, the J call TRBJ2-4; D may be TRBD2 (6 bases). The V and J ends lost 5 bases and 8 bases respectively, with 19 bases between them. This CDR3 is 15 amino acids long. As DNA, the CDR3 is TGTGCCAGCAGTCCCCGGGAGCCACGAGGGGACATTCAGTACTTC. As protein: CASSPREPRGDIQYF.

Worth noting for this clonotype: A much larger clone is a single base away; this may be a read error. The chain joins TRBV7-2 to TRBJ2-7, with 9 bases fitting TRBD1. Germline CDR1 SGHTA, CDR2 FQGNSA. The CDR3 extends over 15 amino acids. CDR3 protein: CVSSLSGTGTYEQYF. The CDR3, as DNA: TGTGTCAGCAGCTTATCCGGGACAGGGACCTACGAGCAGTACTTC.

This clonotype occurred many times. The chain employs TRBV12-3 or TRBV12-4 and TRBJ1-1, with D hard to call. CDR3 length equals 15 residues. Trimming removed 0 bases at V and 0 bases at J, with 8 bases between. CDR3 in DNA: TGTGCCAGCAGTTTAGCTGGAGGAATGAACACTGAAGCTTTCTTT. Its protein is CASSLAGGMNTEAFF.

This clonotype was recorded many times. The gene calls are TRBV12-3 or TRBV12-4 and TRBJ1-1; TRBD1 matches 10 bases. V shed 7 bases and J 4 bases; nucleotides not matched to a gene: 12. CDR3 length: 16 amino acids. As DNA, the CDR3 is TGTGCCAGCATCCCTGGGACAGGGGTGAAGGGCACTGAAGCTTTCTTT. Its protein is CASIPGTGVKGTEAFF.

A single count supports this clonotype. This rearrangement joins TRBV15 to TRBJ2-5, with unresolved D. CDR3 length: 11 residues. Between the trimmed V and J ends, which lost 4 bases and 4 bases, there was a span of 4 bases. The V gene's germline CDR1 is LNHNV and CDR2 YYDKDF (reference sequence). Here the CDR3 reads CATSIGETQYF. In DNA, the CDR3 is TGTGCCACCAGCATAGGAGAGACCCAGTACTTC.

V usage is TRBV28 and J usage is TRBJ2-1; D ambiguous. This CDR3 comprises 15 residues. Trimming pared 6 bases from V and 9 bases from J, leaving 21 bases between. Germline CDR1 reads MDHEN; CDR2 reads SYDVKM. The DNA of the CDR3 is TGTGCCAGCAGGCGAACCGCTACTCTGTCCGGTGAGCAGTTCTTC. Its protein is CASRRTATLSGEQFF.

This clonotype has only one observation. The CDR3 is CASTDGRPYEQYF. CDR3 in DNA: TGTGCCAGCACGGACGGGAGACCCTACGAGCAGTACTTC. The chain joins TRBV6-2 or TRBV6-3 to TRBJ2-7; D might be TRBD2 (6 bases). The CDR3 loop spans 13 amino acids. V lost 7 bases to trimming and J lost 2 bases, with 12 bases between them. The germline V gene has CDR1 MNHEY and CDR2 SVGEGT.

The chain employs TRBV29-1 and TRBJ2-5; D is uncertain. The germline V gene has CDR1 SQVTM and CDR2 ANQGSEA. The CDR3 runs 11 residues. V was pared by 8 bases and J by 2 bases, with 9 bases between. The CDR3 region has the DNA TGCAGCCTCCTCTTGCAAGAGACCCAGTACTTC. It yields the protein CSLLLQETQYF.

This clonotype has a count of ten or more. V gene TRBV7-2 combines with J gene TRBJ2-2; weak D call: TRBD2 (5 bases). The CDR3 sequence is 14 residues long. In germline, CDR1 is SGHTA, CDR2 FQGNSA. V was pared by 2 bases and J by 5 bases, with 9 bases between. The CDR3 spells CASSLTTRTGELFF. The CDR3, as DNA: TGTGCCAGCAGCTTAACCACTAGAACCGGGGAGCTGTTTTTT.

This clonotype appeared many times. The chain carries TRBV20-1 and TRBJ2-3; the D call may be TRBD1 or TRBD2 (5 bases each). This CDR3 is 13 amino acids long. The germline V gene has CDR1 DFQATT and CDR2 SNEGSKA (reference sequence). The germline V and J ends were trimmed by 3 bases and 6 bases, with 13 bases remaining between them. The CDR3 nucleotides are TGCAGTGCTAGCAGGGACCCCAACGATACGCAGTATTTT. Its translation: CSASRDPNDTQYF.

This clonotype was detected ten times or more. The V gene is TRBV27, the J gene TRBJ2-2, with 10 bases fitting TRBD1. Trimming took 8 bases from V and 2 from J; bases not matched to a gene: 8. The germline gives CDR1 MNHEY, CDR2 SMNVEV (reference sequence). This CDR3 comprises 16 residues. As DNA, the CDR3 is TGTGCCAGCCTGCAGAGGACAGGGGGTAACACCGGGGAGCTGTTTTTT. The encoded protein is CASLQRTGGNTGELFF.

A note on this clonotype: The junction does not match germline at one end; this may be a read error. The V and J genes are TRBV5-5 and TRBJ1-1, with unresolved D. CDR3 length: 11 amino acids. Germline V gene sequence: CDR1 SGHKS, CDR2 YYEKEE (reference sequence). This chain's CDR3 is CATSLSTEAFF. The CDR3 bases are TGTGCCACCAGCTTGAGCACTGAAGCTTTCTTT.

This clonotype was seen ten or more times. The rearrangement links TRBV4-2 to TRBJ2-7; possible D gene TRBD1, 5 bases. V gave up 1 base and J gave up 3 bases, with 13 bases separating them. The germline V gene has CDR1 LGHNA and CDR2 YNFKEQ. The CDR3 totals 15 residues. The CDR3 loop reads CASSQGTNLNYEQYF. The CDR3, as DNA: TGTGCCAGCAGCCAAGGGACAAACCTCAACTACGAGCAGTACTTC.

This clonotype was counted ten times or more. CDR3 loop: CASSTAGQSYEQYF. The CDR3 DNA sequence: TGTGCCAGCAGCACTGCTGGACAGTCCTACGAGCAGTACTTC. The chain joins TRBV27 to TRBJ2-7; D might be TRBD1 (6 bases). Trimming removed 6 bases from V and 1 base from J, with 13 bases in between. Germline-derived CDR1 and CDR2 are MNHEY and SMNVEV (reference sequence). The CDR3 has 14 amino acids.

This clonotype appeared a few times. This chain links TRBV6-2 or TRBV6-3 with TRBJ2-2; D is ambiguous. Germline V CDR1 and CDR2: MNHEY, SVGEGT. This CDR3 has 14 amino acids. Trimming pared 6 bases from V and 6 bases from J, leaving 14 bases between. The CDR3 DNA reads TGTGCCAGCAGCACGGGCCCCCGACCCGGGGAGCTGTTTTTT. This codes for CASSTGPRPGELFF.

V usage is TRBV10-1 and J usage is TRBJ2-5; 7 positions agree with TRBD2. The germline V gene has CDR1 WNHNN and CDR2 SYGVQD (reference sequence). The CDR3 contains 16 residues. V shed 0 bases and J 2 bases; nucleotides not matched to a gene: 6. Written as DNA, the CDR3 is TGCGCCAGCAGTGAGTCTCGTGGTAGCGGGCAAGAGACCCAGTACTTC. Its protein product is CASSESRGSGQETQYF.